This T cell receptor (beta chain) was sequenced during a study of OX40 agonist ivuxolimab in advanced cancers. The CDR3 covers 15 residues. The V gene's germline CDR1 is SEHNR and CDR2 FQNEAQ (reference sequence). Trimming took 5 bases from V and 5 from J, leaving 18 bases between them. TCRdb keeps only in-frame clones here, not all; method: immunoSEQ multiplex PCR. The sample includes around 35,000 clones, around 92% of them seen just once. Sequenced material: CD4+ or CD8+ T cells sorted from blood, taken in a trial of the OX40 agonist ivuxolimab. The chain links TRBV7-9 to TRBJ2-5, with D possibly being TRBD1 (5 bases). This TCR came from an adult with an advanced solid tumor such as melanoma, head and neck, liver or kidney cancer. CDR3 sequence reads: CASSLSPGLGETQYF. In DNA, the CDR3 is TGTGCCAGCAGCCTAAGCCCAGGGCTTGGGGAGACCCAGTACTTC.